These T cell receptor beta chains were read from a single sample in a study of T cell responses to AZD1222 COVID-19 vaccine. The repertoire was sequenced with immunoSEQ multiplex PCR; TCRdb's copy has only in-frame clones and lacks some. In the table there are 110,000 to 150,000 clones, just over 90% of which are singletons. Sequencing used peripheral blood, obtained 28 days after the second AZD1222 dose. All receptors come from an adult who received the AZD1222 COVID-19 vaccine. Each CDR3 is given with its conserved first and last residue. A D gene is named only where the DNA matches it firmly. Clone sizes are given selectively: once, few, many, or a class where the clone is expanded.

j_gene,d_gene,abundance,v_gene,CDR3aa,CDR3nt
TRBJ2-7,-,-,TRBV28,CASSLRGNYEQYF,TGTGCCAGCAGTTTGAGGGGGAACTACGAGCAGTACTTC
TRBJ1-5,-,-,TRBV28,CASSLIQEVRPQHF,TGTGCCAGCAGCCTAATTCAGGAGGTTAGGCCCCAGCATTTT
TRBJ1-2,TRBD1,-,TRBV12-3/TRBV12-4,CASSRQGQNGYTF,TGTGCCAGCAGCCGACAGGGCCAAAATGGCTACACCTTC
TRBJ2-5,-,-,TRBV4-2,CASSHLGGTEETQYF,TGTGCCAGCAGCCATCTAGGGGGAACCGAAGAGACCCAGTACTTC
TRBJ2-6,-,once,TRBV7-8,CASGPVRGSGANVLTF,TGTGCCAGCGGGCCAGTCAGGGGTTCTGGGGCCAACGTCCTGACTTTC
TRBJ2-6,TRBD2,-,TRBV5-3,CAPGLAGVRSGANVLTF,TGTGCCCCTGGACTAGCGGGAGTCCGCTCTGGGGCCAACGTCCTGACTTTC
TRBJ2-7,-,-,TRBV18,CASSPGGGIVYEQYF,TGTGCCAGCTCACCAGGGGGCGGTATCGTATACGAGCAGTACTTC
TRBJ2-7,TRBD2,-,TRBV3-1/TRBV3-2,CAPRRGGAYEQYF,TGTGCCCCCCGACGGGGGGGAGCCTACGAGCAGTACTTC
TRBJ1-6,-,once,TRBV7-9,CASSFELESPLHF,TGTGCCAGCAGCTTTGAACTGGAGTCACCCCTCCACTTT
TRBJ1-3,-,-,TRBV15,CATSSEGNTIYF,TGTGCCACCAGCAGCGAGGGAAACACCATATATTTT
TRBJ2-7,-,-,TRBV6-5,CASSQGGRAYEQYF,TGTGCCAGCAGTCAGGGGGGGAGAGCCTACGAGCAGTACTTC
TRBJ2-1,-,-,TRBV9,CASSVADNEQFF,TGTGCCAGCAGCGTCGCTGACAATGAGCAGTTCTTC
TRBJ1-1,-,-,TRBV7-9,CASSPWTVQAFF,TGTGCCAGCAGCCCTTGGACAGTACAAGCTTTCTTT